This passage covers 32 T cell receptor beta chains from one sample sequenced in a study of a mutant IDH1 vaccine in newly diagnosed glioma. The time point was: week 35, safety follow-up. Each vaccine dose was 300 ug of mutant IDH1 20-mer peptide, with topical imiquimod. Their antigens remain unidentified. Here immunoSEQ multiplex PCR was the method, and the copy in TCRdb shows in-frame clones only, minus some. The sample carries roughly 68,000 clones, 74% recorded once. Sequenced material: PBMCs, taken from a glioma patient whose treatment included an IDH1 peptide vaccine. The receptors derive from a man aged 45 to 65 with glioma.

The chain recombines TRBV19 with TRBJ1-1; tentative D call: TRBD1 (5 bases). The CDR3 length is 15 residues. The V end was cut by 5 bases, the J end by 4 bases, with 17 bases between. Germline loops: CDR1 LNHDA, CDR2 SQIVND (reference sequence). In DNA, the CDR3 is TGTGCCAGTAGTGCCCGTCTCAGGGTGGGCACTGAAGCTTTCTTT. Amino acids: CASSARLRVGTEAFF.

For this clone: Germline and junction disagree at one end, which may indicate a read error. The chain links TRBV7-7 to TRBJ2-6; the match to TRBD2 covers 7 bases. This CDR3 contains 17 residues. Germline V gives CDR1 SSHAT, CDR2 FNYEAQ (reference sequence). CDR3 sequence: CASSPGRASSGANVLTF. The CDR3 DNA sequence: TGTGCTAGCAGCCCGGGGAGGGCGAGCTCTGGGGCCAACGTCCTGACTTTC.

This chain links TRBV5-1 with TRBJ2-3, with 10 bases lining up with TRBD2. Trimming took 0 bases from V and 4 from J; bases not matched to a gene: 8. Germline-derived CDR1 and CDR2 are SGHRS and YFSETQ. The CDR3 is 17 amino acids. CDR3 sequence (DNA): TGCGCCAGCAGCTTGGCCGGGAGCGGGGGGGCCCCAGATACGCAGTATTTT. Encoded protein: CASSLAGSGGAPDTQYF.

The chain links TRBV4-3 to TRBJ2-3; unclear D gene. Trimming removed 4 bases at V and 5 bases at J, with 16 bases between. The CDR3 runs 15 residues. Germline loops: CDR1 LGHNA, CDR2 YSLEER. As DNA, the CDR3 is TGCGCCAGCAGCCCCTCTTCGAGCAGACAAGATACGCAGTATTTT. Residues: CASSPSSSRQDTQYF.

This chain joins TRBV7-9 and TRBJ1-4; maybe TRBD1 (5 bases). The CDR3 spans 16 residues. Germline loops: CDR1 SEHNR, CDR2 FQNEAQ (reference sequence). V lost 5 bases to trimming and J lost 0 bases, with 13 bases between them. Written as DNA, the CDR3 is TGTGCCAGCAGCCCTGACAGACCCGCAACTAATGAAAAACTGTTTTTT. Its translation is CASSPDRPATNEKLFF.

The J gene is TRBJ2-1, the V gene TRBV5-4, with D perhaps matching TRBD1 or TRBD2 (5 bases each). The V end was cut by 3 bases, the J end by 4 bases, with 29 bases between. CDR1 SGHNT and CDR2 YYREEE come from the germline V gene (reference sequence). The CDR3 spans 20 residues. CDR3 in DNA: TGTGCCAGCAGCTATAAAGTCGGGACGTTAGAGGGGATGGATTACAATGAGCAGTTCTTC. Translated, it gives CASSYKVGTLEGMDYNEQFF.

The CDR3 loop is CASSTTGAEQYF. DNA for the CDR3: TGTGCCAGCAGCACGACAGGGGCCGAGCAGTACTTC. V and J are TRBV7-6 and TRBJ2-7; 8 positions agree with TRBD1. Trimming took 5 bases from V and 6 from J; bases not matched to a gene: 3. This CDR3 has 12 residues. CDR1 and CDR2 (germline): SGHVS, FNYEAQ.

This clone was recorded once. The V gene is TRBV6-5, the J gene TRBJ1-1; D call uncertain. Trimming removed 6 bases at V and 2 bases at J, with 10 bases between. The CDR3 runs to 13 residues. CDR1 MNHEY and CDR2 SVGAGI come from the germline V gene. CDR3 amino acids: CASSPEVNTEAFF. The CDR3, as DNA: TGTGCCAGCAGCCCGGAAGTTAACACTGAAGCTTTCTTT.

The rearrangement links TRBV4-1 to TRBJ1-3; the match to TRBD1 covers 7 bases. CDR1 is MGHRA and CDR2 is YSYEKL in the germline V gene. With V trimmed by 5 bases and J by 0 bases, 4 bases remained unmatched. The length of the CDR3 is 15 residues. This chain's CDR3 is CASSFGTASGNTIYF. The DNA for the CDR3 is TGCGCCAGCAGCTTTGGGACAGCCTCTGGAAACACCATATATTTT.

V gene TRBV7-9 combines with J gene TRBJ2-3; 9 bases match TRBD2. Germline values: CDR1 SEHNR, CDR2 FQNEAQ (reference sequence). The CDR3 loop spans 15 amino acids. The trim removed 0 bases at V and 6 bases at J, leaving 4 bases unmatched. The CDR3 spells CASSLASGGIDTQYF. The CDR3 DNA reads as TGTGCCAGCAGCTTAGCTAGCGGGGGAATCGATACGCAGTATTTT.

This clone has a handful of counts. A junction boundary mismatches the germline segment, possibly from a read error. The rearrangement uses TRBV7-7 and TRBJ2-7; 7 nucleotides match TRBD2. The length of the CDR3 is 13 residues. Germline CDR1 is SSHAT and CDR2 is FNYEAQ (reference sequence). Here the CDR3 reads CASSLAGSQEQYF. The CDR3 DNA reads TGTGCTAGCAGCTTAGCGGGTAGCCAAGAGCAGTACTTC.

The count of this clone is one. The chain joins TRBV5-1 to TRBJ2-1; D is perhaps TRBD1 (6 bases). The CDR3 is 13 residues long. The germline gives CDR1 SGHRS, CDR2 YFSETQ. Trimming removed 4 bases from V and 4 bases from J, with 9 bases in between. This CDR3 reads CASSPGQYNEQFF. The CDR3 DNA is TGCGCCAGCAGCCCCGGACAGTACAATGAGCAGTTCTTC.

The rearrangement joins TRBV7-9 to TRBJ1-1; TRBD1 matches at 8 bases. Losses at the gene ends were 5 bases for V and 5 bases for J; bases not matched to a gene: 7. Germline-derived CDR1 and CDR2 are SEHNR and FQNEAQ (reference sequence). The CDR3 is made up of 14 amino acids. The CDR3 is CASSIGQGQTEAFF. The CDR3 nucleotides read TGTGCCAGCAGCATCGGACAGGGTCAAACTGAAGCTTTCTTT.

This chain uses TRBV7-2 with TRBJ2-7, with TRBD2 as a possible D gene (5 bases). Germline CDR1 SGHTA, CDR2 FQGNSA. This CDR3 comprises 14 residues. The ends were cut back, 4 bases at V and 4 bases at J, with 14 bases in the middle. The CDR3 nucleotides read TGTGCCAGCAGCTCGACATACGGGGTATACGAGCAGTACTTC. Protein: CASSSTYGVYEQYF.

This clone was observed a single time. The chain has TRBV18 and TRBJ2-7; D may correspond to TRBD1 or TRBD2 (5 bases each). V lost 6 bases and J lost 2, with 17 bases in between. Germline V gene data show CDR1 as KGHSH and CDR2 as LQKENI. This CDR3 contains 15 residues. CDR3 DNA sequence: TGTGCCAGCTCGACCGGAAGAGGGACGCCCTACGAGCAGTACTTC. Translated: CASSTGRGTPYEQYF.

The genes are TRBV4-3 and TRBJ2-7; D remains ambiguous. The CDR3 covers 16 residues. V gave up 0 bases and J gave up 3 bases, with 15 bases separating them. Germline-derived CDR1 and CDR2 are LGHNA and YSLEER. Here the CDR3 DNA reads TGCGCCAGCAGCCAAGATCGGGCAGCAAAATACTACGAGCAGTACTTC. Encoded protein: CASSQDRAAKYYEQYF.

This clone is a singleton in its sample. The chain uses TRBV11-1 and TRBJ2-7; either TRBD1 or TRBD2 may fit D (6 bases each). CDR3 length: 15 amino acids. Germline lookup yields CDR1 SGHAT and CDR2 FQDESV (reference sequence). Trimming pared 4 bases from V and 5 bases from J, leaving 18 bases between. The CDR3: CASSSGAPWAHEQYF. CDR3 DNA sequence: TGTGCCAGCAGCTCGGGGGCTCCCTGGGCCCACGAGCAGTACTTC.

V usage is TRBV25-1 and J usage is TRBJ1-2, with TRBD1 matching over 8 bases. The trim removed 0 bases at V and 6 bases at J, leaving 6 bases unmatched. The CDR3 loop spans 15 amino acids. Germline CDR1 reads MGHDK; CDR2 reads SYGVNS. CDR3 DNA: TGTGCCAGCAGTGAATACGGGACAGGCCGGGATGGCTACACCTTC. It yields the protein CASSEYGTGRDGYTF.

The chain combines TRBV30 with TRBJ2-3; D may be TRBD2 (5 bases). The CDR3 consists of 15 residues. The V and J ends lost 4 bases and 6 bases respectively, with 20 bases between them. CDR1 and CDR2 from the germline V gene are GTSNPN and SVGIG (reference sequence). The CDR3 bases are TGTGCCTGGACCCGAACGGGAACCGCCCGGGATACGCAGTATTTT. Translated, it gives CAWTRTGTARDTQYF.

The chain carries TRBV19 and TRBJ1-1; 10 bases are shared with TRBD1. The V segment lost 9 bases and the J segment 5 bases; nucleotides outside the gene matches: 9. CDR3 length: 14 amino acids. Germline CDR1 reads LNHDA; CDR2 reads SQIVND (reference sequence). The CDR3 loop is CASKQDRGKTEAFF. In nucleotides, the CDR3 is TGTGCCAGCAAGCAGGACAGGGGGAAGACTGAAGCTTTCTTT.

V gene TRBV6-5 combines with J gene TRBJ2-1; the D is unclear. V lost 7 bases and J lost 10, with 14 bases in between. The length of the CDR3 is 12 residues. Germline V gene lookup returns CDR1 MNHEY and CDR2 SVGAGI. CDR3 in amino acids: CASNPPEKEQFF. The CDR3, as DNA: TGTGCCAGCAACCCACCGGAAAAGGAGCAGTTCTTC.

The gene calls are TRBV7-6 and TRBJ2-3, with D maybe TRBD2 (6 bases). V lost 5 bases and J 4 bases, leaving 19 bases between the germline ends. The CDR3 consists of 16 residues. Germline CDR1 and CDR2: SGHVS and FNYEAQ. As DNA, the CDR3 is TGTGCCAGCAGCCTATCGATGATCGGGGGTCCAGATACGCAGTATTTT. It yields the protein CASSLSMIGGPDTQYF.

In DNA form, the CDR3 reads TGTGCCAGCTCACCCCAGGGGGGAGGCAATCAGCCCCAGCATTTT. The encoded protein is CASSPQGGGNQPQHF. The V call is TRBV18, the J call TRBJ1-5, with 7 bases that match TRBD1. Germline CDR1 is KGHSH and CDR2 is LQKENI. This CDR3 has 15 amino acids. The V and J ends lost 3 bases and 2 bases, in that order; junction bases with no gene match: 4.

This clone was observed a single time. The chain carries TRBV11-2 and TRBJ1-6; no firm D call. Germline V gene sequence: CDR1 SGHAT, CDR2 FQNNGV. The CDR3 covers 15 residues. V was clipped by 1 base and J by 6 bases, with 10 bases between them. The CDR3 nucleotides read TGTGCCAGCAGCTTAGGAAAAGCAACTAATTCACCCCTCCACTTT. Translation gives CASSLGKATNSPLHF.

This chain joins TRBV11-1 and TRBJ2-7; TRBD1 is a possible D gene (7 bases). Germline values: CDR1 SGHAT, CDR2 FQDESV (reference sequence). V lost 5 bases, J lost 7 bases, and 18 bases lay in between. CDR3 size: 14 residues. The CDR3 spells CASSPAGGPIEQYF. CDR3 DNA sequence: TGTGCCAGCAGCCCCGCAGGGGGGCCGATAGAGCAGTACTTC.

This chain uses TRBV7-9 with TRBJ1-2; D remains ambiguous. There are 12 residues in the CDR3. V shed 1 base and J shed 8 bases, with 8 bases lying between them. Germline V CDR1 and CDR2: SEHNR, FQNEAQ (reference sequence). The CDR3 region has the DNA TGTGCCAGCAGCTTAGGGCTTAACGGCTACACCTTC. Its translation is CASSLGLNGYTF.

J is TRBJ1-5 and V is TRBV5-4, with D possibly being TRBD1 (5 bases). The CDR3 is 14 amino acids. The V gene lost 10 bases and the J gene lost 6 bases, with 20 bases spanning the gap. CDR1 and CDR2 (germline): SGHNT, YYREEE (reference sequence). For the CDR3, the DNA is TGTGCCTACTCCAGGGATCGGGTACGTCAGCCCCAGCATTTT. Its translation is CAYSRDRVRQPQHF.

The chain employs TRBV27 and TRBJ1-2, with unresolved D. The germline V and J ends were trimmed by 4 bases and 2 bases, with 11 bases remaining between them. The germline gives CDR1 MNHEY, CDR2 SMNVEV (reference sequence). The length of the CDR3 is 14 residues. In DNA, the CDR3 is TGTGCCAGCAGTTCCCCGGGTCTCAACTATGGCTACACCTTC. Protein product: CASSSPGLNYGYTF.

This clone was counted a few times. This chain uses TRBV5-4 with TRBJ2-2, with D possibly being TRBD1 or TRBD2 (5 bases each). CDR1 and CDR2 (germline): SGHNT, YYREEE (reference sequence). This CDR3 region has 13 residues. The germline V and J ends were trimmed by 4 bases and 2 bases, with 6 bases remaining between them. The CDR3 DNA follows: TGTGCCAGCAGCGGGGGAAACACCGGGGAGCTGTTTTTT. Encoded protein: CASSGGNTGELFF.

Only one count was recorded for this clone. The chain employs TRBV19 and TRBJ2-3, with TRBD2 matching 12 bases. With 4 bases clipped from V and 2 bases from J, the junction kept 10 bases outside the gene matches. The CDR3 runs to 18 residues. Germline CDR1 and CDR2: LNHDA and SQIVND (reference sequence). DNA for the CDR3: TGTGCCAGTAGTACTAGACTAGCGGGGGACCTAGTCACAGATACGCAGTATTTT. Protein: CASSTRLAGDLVTDTQYF. The full variable domain, with the rest looked up from reference TRBV19 and TRBJ2-3, is DGGITQSPKYLFRKEGQNVTLSCEQNLNHDAMYWYRQDPGQGLRLIYYSQIVNDFQKGDIAEGYSVSREKKESFPLTVTSAQKNPTAFYLCASSTRLAGDLVTDTQYFGPGTRLTVL.

The DNA for the CDR3 is TGTGCCAGCAGCGTAGGACAGGGAGCCAATTCACCCCTCCACTTT. This sequence encodes CASSVGQGANSPLHF. The chain couples TRBV2 to TRBJ1-6; 8 bases fit TRBD1. Germline V gives CDR1 SNHLY, CDR2 FYNNEI. CDR3 length: 15 residues. The junction had 8 bases not matched to a gene; V was cut back by 6 bases and J by 7 bases.

This clone was counted only a few times. The chain combines TRBV20-1 with TRBJ1-5, with 8 positions matching TRBD1. The CDR3 is made up of 11 amino acids. Germline V gives CDR1 DFQATT, CDR2 SNEGSKA (reference sequence). The ends lost 3 bases at V and 11 bases at J; junction bases unmatched: 3. The CDR3, as DNA: TGCAGTGCTAGCCAGACAGGGGCCCAGCATTTT. This translates into CSASQTGAQHF.